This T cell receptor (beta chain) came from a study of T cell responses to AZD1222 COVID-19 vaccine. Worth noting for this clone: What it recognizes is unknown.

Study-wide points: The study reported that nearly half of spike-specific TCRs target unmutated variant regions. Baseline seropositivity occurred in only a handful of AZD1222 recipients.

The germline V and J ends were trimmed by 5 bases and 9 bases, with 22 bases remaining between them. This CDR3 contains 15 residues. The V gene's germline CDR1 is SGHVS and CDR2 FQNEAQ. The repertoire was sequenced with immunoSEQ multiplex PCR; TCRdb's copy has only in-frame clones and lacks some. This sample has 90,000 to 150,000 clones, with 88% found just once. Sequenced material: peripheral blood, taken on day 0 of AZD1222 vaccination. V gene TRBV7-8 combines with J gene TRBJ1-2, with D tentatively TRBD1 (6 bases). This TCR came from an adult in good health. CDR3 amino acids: CASSPRFGRDKSYTF. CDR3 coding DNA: TGTGCCAGCAGCCCACGCTTTGGCAGGGACAAAAGCTACACCTTC.